The 28 T cell receptor beta chains below were found in one sample sequenced in a study of T cell repertoires in cytomegalovirus infection. TCRdb reprocessed the reads with MiXCR, giving one entry per CDR3 protein. The sample includes 150,000 to 200,000 distinct CDR3 sequences, under 25% of them seen just once. The material sequenced was PBMCs. The receptor source for this set is a human donor in good health (CMV status not recorded). Some clones in this sample may be carry-over from other donors' samples.

The rearrangement joins TRBV28 to TRBJ2-5, with D maybe TRBD1 (6 bases). The CDR3 is 16 residues long. Trimming removed 7 bases from V and 0 bases from J, with 18 bases in between. Germline assignment: CDR1 MDHEN and CDR2 SYDVKM. The chain's CDR3 is CASNLSRDKYQETQYF. The CDR3 coding sequence is TGTGCCAGCAACCTGTCCCGGGACAAGTACCAAGAGACCCAGTACTTC.

The table lists this clonotype with many counts. The rearrangement joins TRBV7-2 to TRBJ2-1, with TRBD2 matching over 7 bases. J was trimmed by 3 bases and V by 0 bases; bases with no gene match: 2. The CDR3 extends over 15 amino acids. Germline loops: CDR1 SGHTA, CDR2 FQGNSA. CDR3 bases: TGTGCCAGCAGCTTAGCACTAGCGCACTACAATGAGCAGTTCTTC. Its translation: CASSLALAHYNEQFF.

The rearrangement links TRBV19 to TRBJ1-1; TRBD1 matches 9 bases. CDR1 LNHDA and CDR2 SQIVND come from the germline V gene (reference sequence). This CDR3 has 19 residues. V lost 7 bases and J lost 1; bases outside the gene matches: 19. The CDR3 loop reads CASIRDRVGSNRGNTEAFF. CDR3 coding DNA: TGTGCCAGTATTCGGGACAGGGTTGGGAGCAACCGGGGGAACACTGAAGCTTTCTTT.

V and J are TRBV7-2 and TRBJ2-7, with 11 nucleotides matching TRBD1. CDR3 length: 15 residues. Per germline, CDR1 SGHTA and CDR2 FQGNSA. Germline trimming cut 4 bases from V and 4 bases from J; bases unmatched to any gene: 6. CDR3 DNA sequence: TGTGCCAGCAGCTCTTGGGACAGGGGGTGGTACGAGCAGTACTTC. Translation: CASSSWDRGWYEQYF.

Concerning this clonotype itself: A much larger clone is a single base away; this may be a read error. This chain links TRBV7-9 with TRBJ1-1; D is possibly TRBD1 (6 bases). CDR1 and CDR2 (germline): SEHNR, FQNEAQ (reference sequence). There are 13 residues in the CDR3. V was cut by 5 bases and J by 5 bases, with 12 bases left in between. CDR3 protein: CASSKRGTTEAFF. The CDR3 DNA follows: TGTGCCAGCAGCAAGAGGGGGACGACTGAAGCTTTCTTT. The full variable domain, its missing parts supplied by reference TRBV7-9 and TRBJ1-1, is DTGVSQNPRHKITKRGQNVTFRCDPISEHNRLYWYRQTLGQGPEFLTYFQNEAQLEKSRLLSDRFSAERPKGSFSTLEIQRTEQGDSAMYLCASSKRGTTEAFFGQGTRLTVV.

CDR3 residues: CASSQLQGGPHEQYF. As DNA, the CDR3 is TGTGCCAGCAGCCAGTTGCAGGGAGGTCCCCACGAGCAGTACTTC. The chain carries TRBV14 and TRBJ2-7; tentative D call: TRBD2 (6 bases). This CDR3 spans 15 amino acids. V was trimmed by 3 bases and J by 5 bases, leaving 17 bases between them. Germline values: CDR1 SGHDN, CDR2 FVKESK.

There are many counts of this clonotype. The chain has TRBV19 and TRBJ2-1; D remains ambiguous. Germline CDR1 reads LNHDA; CDR2 reads SQIVND (reference sequence). The CDR3 has 11 amino acids. V lost 5 bases and J lost 6, with 5 bases in between. DNA of the CDR3: TGTGCCAGTAGTGGCGGCAATGAGCAGTTCTTC. The encoded protein is CASSGGNEQFF.

This clonotype was observed a few times. The chain employs TRBV28 and TRBJ2-2, with 7 bases lining up with TRBD1. V dropped 11 bases and J dropped 3; count of bases not matched to a gene: 9. In germline, CDR1 is MDHEN, CDR2 SYDVKM. The CDR3 extends over 14 amino acids. The CDR3: CAGSGQADTGELFF. CDR3 sequence (DNA): TGTGCCGGTTCTGGACAGGCTGACACCGGGGAGCTGTTTTTT.

This clonotype was observed a handful of times. The chain couples TRBV29-1 to TRBJ2-1, with 12 bases identical to TRBD2. The CDR3 covers 16 residues. Germline V gives CDR1 SQVTM, CDR2 ANQGSEA. J gave up 2 bases and V 4 bases, and 6 bases lay outside the gene matches. The CDR3 coding sequence is TGCAGCGTTGCTAGCGGGAGGGCCGGCGCCTACAATGAGCAGTTCTTC. Amino acids: CSVASGRAGAYNEQFF.

The chain recombines TRBV7-2 with TRBJ1-3; weak D call: TRBD1 (5 bases). The CDR3 has 16 amino acids. Trimming took 1 base from V and 2 from J, leaving 12 bases between them. Germline CDR1 and CDR2: SGHTA and FQGNSA. The CDR3 bases are TGTGCCAGCAGCTTAGTATCGTCAGGGCCTGGAAACACCATATATTTT. It encodes CASSLVSSGPGNTIYF.

The V gene is TRBV4-1, the J gene TRBJ2-2; tentative D call: TRBD2 (8 bases). CDR1 and CDR2 from the germline V gene are MGHRA and YSYEKL. CDR3 length: 19 residues. Trimming took off 5 bases at V and 0 bases at J, with 22 bases between the two ends. For the CDR3, the DNA is TGCGCCAGCAGCGTCTCAGGGGGAGCGGGAGCCGCGAACACCGGGGAGCTGTTTTTT. Translation gives CASSVSGGAGAANTGELFF.

The J gene is TRBJ1-2, the V gene TRBV9; TRBD1 aligns across 8 bases. Germline values: CDR1 SGDLS, CDR2 YYNGEE. The junction had 11 bases not matched to a gene; V was cut back by 5 bases and J by 5 bases. The CDR3 sequence is 15 residues long. CDR3 DNA: TGTGCCAGCAGTAGTCTCACAGGGGGATGGTATGGCTACACCTTC. Amino acids: CASSSLTGGWYGYTF.

This clonotype was picked up a small number of times. The rearrangement uses TRBV5-4 and TRBJ1-1; D unclear. V was trimmed by 0 bases and J by 1 base, leaving 10 bases between them. Germline V gives CDR1 SGHNT, CDR2 YYREEE (reference sequence). This CDR3 is built from 15 residues. CDR3 nucleotide sequence: TGTGCCAGCAGCTTGGGATGGAGGAGGAACACTGAAGCTTTCTTT. This sequence encodes CASSLGWRRNTEAFF.

There are a few counts of this clonotype. V usage is TRBV6-6 and J usage is TRBJ2-2; possible D gene TRBD1, 5 bases. The CDR3 is 16 residues long. Per the germline V gene, CDR1 is MNHNY and CDR2 is SVGAGI (reference sequence). V dropped 7 bases and J dropped 1 base, with 16 bases sitting between them. The CDR3 region has the DNA TGTGCCAGCAACCTCCGGAGACAGAGGAACACCGGGGAGCTGTTTTTT. It encodes CASNLRRQRNTGELFF.

As for this clonotype: This could be a read error, since a much larger clone is one nucleotide away. The gene calls are TRBV7-9 and TRBJ2-7; TRBD2 agrees at 7 bases. CDR1 and CDR2 (germline): SEHNR, FQNEAQ (reference sequence). There are 14 residues in the CDR3. The chain's CDR3 is CASSFGTKPYERYF. As DNA, the CDR3 is TGTGCCAGCAGCTTTGGGACTAAACCCTACGAGCGGTACTTC.

This clonotype was detected ten times or more. The CDR3 nucleotides read TGTGCCAGCAGTAATAATGAGCAGTTCTTC. Protein: CASSNNEQFF. The rearrangement links TRBV6-6 to TRBJ2-1; D remains ambiguous. The CDR3 has 10 amino acids. Trimming left V 5 bases short and J 7 bases short, with 3 bases between. Germline V CDR1 and CDR2: MNHNY, SVGAGI (reference sequence).

This clonotype was seen only a few times. The gene calls are TRBV20-1 and TRBJ2-1, with 7 bases that match TRBD2. This CDR3 is 14 amino acids long. Germline values: CDR1 DFQATT, CDR2 SNEGSKA (reference sequence). Losses at the gene ends were 5 bases for V and 8 bases for J; bases not matched to a gene: 12. The CDR3 DNA reads as TGCAGTGCTTTGTCGGGCGGGAGAAATCATGAGCAGTTCTTC. Its translation is CSALSGGRNHEQFF.

This clonotype has just a few counts. V gene TRBV25-1 combines with J gene TRBJ1-3; D possibly corresponds to TRBD1 (5 bases). Germline CDR1 is MGHDK and CDR2 is SYGVNS. V dropped 7 bases and J dropped 2 bases, with 12 bases sitting between them. This CDR3 contains 14 residues. The CDR3 loop reads CASTWDLTGNTIYF. The DNA for the CDR3 is TGTGCCAGCACCTGGGACTTAACTGGAAACACCATATATTTT.

As for this clonotype: A read error may account for a junction end that differs from germline. The chain links TRBV29-1 to TRBJ2-1, with TRBD2 identical over 10 bases. The V gene's germline CDR1 is SQVTM and CDR2 ANQGSEA. The CDR3 runs to 12 residues. The CDR3 DNA sequence: TGCAGCGTTGAGCTAGCGGGAGTAGTGCAGCTCTTC. The encoded protein is CSVELAGVVQLF.

This clonotype appeared a few times. The chain recombines TRBV7-2 with TRBJ2-5, with 14 nucleotides matching TRBD2. The ends lost 5 bases at V and 4 bases at J; junction bases unmatched: 6. The CDR3 has 16 amino acids. Per the germline V gene, CDR1 is SGHTA and CDR2 is FQGNSA. The CDR3 nucleotides are TGTGCCAGCAGCCCGACCGGGACTAGCGGGAGAGAGACCCAGTACTTC. Its translation is CASSPTGTSGRETQYF.

The chain joins TRBV7-9 to TRBJ2-7; D may correspond to TRBD1 or TRBD2 (5 bases each). Trimming took off 4 bases at V and 5 bases at J, with 9 bases between the two ends. The CDR3 extends over 12 amino acids. The germline V gene has CDR1 SEHNR and CDR2 FQNEAQ (reference sequence). This CDR3 reads CASSWRGDEQYF. The CDR3 coding sequence is TGTGCCAGCAGCTGGAGAGGGGACGAGCAGTACTTC.

There are many counts of this clonotype. The CDR3 loop reads CASSQGLAGRSEQFF. CDR3 bases: TGTGCCAGCAGCCAAGGGCTAGCGGGAAGATCGGAGCAGTTCTTC. V usage is TRBV14 and J usage is TRBJ2-1, with 9 positions matching TRBD2. This CDR3 is 15 amino acids long. Trimming at V came to 1 base and at J to 10 bases, leaving 8 bases not matched to a gene. CDR1 is SGHDN and CDR2 is FVKESK in the germline V gene.

This clonotype was counted between two and nine times. The rearrangement uses TRBV28 and TRBJ1-1; D uncertain. The CDR3 covers 13 residues. The ends were cut back, 2 bases at V and 0 bases at J, with 4 bases in the middle. CDR1 and CDR2 (germline): MDHEN, SYDVKM. This CDR3 is CASSLVVNTEAFF. CDR3 DNA: TGTGCCAGCAGTTTAGTGGTGAACACTGAAGCTTTCTTT.

This clonotype was seen ten or more times. The rearrangement uses TRBV28 and TRBJ1-5; no definite D call. Trimming took 2 bases from V and 8 from J, leaving 7 bases between them. Germline CDR1 and CDR2: MDHEN and SYDVKM. This CDR3 is built from 12 residues. The CDR3: CASSLGQKPQHF. CDR3 nucleotide sequence: TGTGCCAGCAGTTTAGGGCAGAAGCCCCAGCATTTT.

This clonotype appeared a single time. CDR3 in DNA: TGTGCCAGCAGCCTAAAGGGGGGCACCATCCCCTACGAGCAGTACTTC. Residues: CASSLKGGTIPYEQYF. V is TRBV5-5 and J is TRBJ2-7; either TRBD1 or TRBD2 may supply D (6 bases each). Germline values: CDR1 SGHKS, CDR2 YYEKEE (reference sequence). V lost 4 bases and J lost 2, with 19 bases in between. The CDR3 length is 16 residues.

The rearrangement uses TRBV6-5 and TRBJ2-2; D is unclear. Germline assignment: CDR1 MNHEY and CDR2 SVGAGI. V lost 2 bases and J 3 bases, leaving 4 bases between the germline ends. The CDR3 is 13 amino acids. The CDR3 nucleotides are TGTGCCAGCAGTTACCCTTACACCGGGGAGCTGTTTTTT. It is translated as CASSYPYTGELFF.

This chain uses TRBV20-1 with TRBJ1-5, with 9 bases identical to TRBD1. V gave up 1 base and J gave up 11 bases; unmatched junction bases: 9. Germline CDR1 is DFQATT and CDR2 is SNEGSKA (reference sequence). The CDR3 is made up of 14 amino acids. The CDR3 loop is CSARGGQGGRTQHF. Written as DNA, the CDR3 is TGCAGTGCTAGAGGGGGACAGGGTGGCCGGACCCAGCATTTT.

Turning to this clonotype: This may be a read error: a much more frequent sequence differs by one nucleotide. This chain uses TRBV7-6 with TRBJ1-2, with 7 bases matching TRBD1. Trimming removed 5 bases from V and 6 bases from J; junction bases left unmatched: 12. CDR1 is SGHVS and CDR2 is FNYEAQ in the germline V gene. CDR3 length: 15 amino acids. CDR3 DNA sequence: TGTGCCAGCAGCCAAAACGCGGGACAGTCTAATGGCTACACCTTC. It codes for CASSQNAGQSNGYTF.